The clone carrying this TCR beta chain showed up many times. This sample stems from a study of tumor and adjacent non-tumor tissue in lung cancer. The template was RNA from unsorted bulk tissue. Distant lung tissue was collected more than 3 cm away from the tumor edge. The library came from three nested PCR rounds adapted from ARM-PCR protocols. Using its own MiXCR run on the multiplex PCR reads, TCRdb lists one record per CDR3 protein. The data show fewer than 45,000 distinct CDR3 sequences, 60% to 65% seen once. The CDR3 has 17 residues. Germline-derived CDR1 and CDR2 are SGHDN and FVKESK. V gave up 3 bases and J gave up 1 base, with 19 bases separating them.

The TCR sequence derives from a woman in her 40s with non-small cell lung cancer. Material: distant non-tumor lung tissue. The chain is built from TRBV14 and TRBJ2-7, with D possibly matching TRBD1 (6 bases). CDR3 region: CASSHKAYGQTSYEQYF. The CDR3 DNA sequence: TGTGCCAGCAGCCACAAGGCCTATGGACAGACATCCTACGAGCAGTACTTC.